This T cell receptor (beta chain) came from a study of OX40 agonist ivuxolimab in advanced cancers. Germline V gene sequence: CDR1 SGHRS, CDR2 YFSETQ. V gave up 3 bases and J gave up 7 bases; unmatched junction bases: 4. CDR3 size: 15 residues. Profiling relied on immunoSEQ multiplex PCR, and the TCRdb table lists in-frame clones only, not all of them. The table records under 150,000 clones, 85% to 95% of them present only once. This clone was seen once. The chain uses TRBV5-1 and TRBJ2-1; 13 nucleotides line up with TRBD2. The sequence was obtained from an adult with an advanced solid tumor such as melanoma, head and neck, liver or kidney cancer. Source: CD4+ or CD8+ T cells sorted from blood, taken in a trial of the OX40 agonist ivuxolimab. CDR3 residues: CASSSLAGGGNEQFF. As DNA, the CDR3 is TGCGCCAGCAGCTCACTAGCGGGAGGGGGTAATGAGCAGTTCTTC.